One T cell receptor (beta chain) is described in this entry. Its antigen is currently unknown. Sequencing used immunoSEQ multiplex PCR; TCRdb keeps in-frame clones, though not all of them. Among tens of thousands of clones listed, around nine tenths were seen once. These data come from a study of OX40 agonist ivuxolimab in advanced cancers. Study-level information: Males comprised around 78% of the group, whose mean age was about 61 years (range 23 to 79). Broader study findings: Some of the nonresponding patients also showed low levels of normalized T-cell clonal expansion.

Systemic immunosuppression or a history of autoimmune disease excluded patients. The material was CD4+ or CD8+ T cells sorted from blood, obtained in a trial of the OX40 agonist ivuxolimab. This TCR was recovered from an adult with an advanced solid tumor such as melanoma, head and neck, liver or kidney cancer.

CDR3 in DNA: TGTGCCAGCAGCTTAAGTAGCGGGGAGACCCAGTACTTC. Translated: CASSLSSGETQYF. This chain uses TRBV7-2 with TRBJ2-5; 7 bases line up with TRBD2. The CDR3 has 13 amino acids. Germline trimming cut 2 bases from V and 5 bases from J; bases unmatched to any gene: 2. The germline V gene encodes CDR1 SGHTA and CDR2 FQGNSA.